This is a list of T cell receptor beta chains from one sample in a study of CD8+ T cells in alopecia areata. The assay was immunoSEQ multiplex PCR, and TCRdb's table has in-frame clones only and misses some. The table has 150,000 to 200,000 clones, about three fifths seen once. Specimen: CD4+ T cells sorted from blood, collected at week 24, from a patient treated with tofacitinib. These receptors were collected from a human donor with alopecia areata. CDR3s include the opening cysteine and the closing phenylalanine or tryptophan. The D gene is left open where the match is weak. A clone size is listed for some rows: how often the clone was seen (once, few, many), or a class if it is expanded.

v_call	j_call	d_call	clone_size	cdr3_nt	cdr3_aa
TRBV5-1	TRBJ2-2	TRBD2	NA	TGCGCCAGCAGTCCCGGACTAGCGGGGCCCGGGGAGCTGTTTTTT	CASSPGLAGPGELFF
TRBV27	TRBJ2-3	TRBD1	NA	TGTGCCAGCAGTCCTATGGACAGGCCCAAGGCGTATTTT	CASSPMDRPKAYF
TRBV29-1	TRBJ2-1	NA	NA	TGCAGCGACAGGGGACAGAACGGGGGATATGAGCAGTTCTTC	CSDRGQNGGYEQFF
TRBV5-6	TRBJ1-5	TRBD1	NA	TGTGCCAGCAGCTTGGCAGGGGGCGGTCAGCCCCAGCATTTT	CASSLAGGGQPQHF
TRBV30	TRBJ2-3	NA	NA	TGTGCCTGGAGTACGGGGGCTAGCACAGATACGCAGTATTTT	CAWSTGASTDTQYF
TRBV30	TRBJ1-5	TRBD1	once	TGTGCCTGGAGTTTTGACAGGGGGCCTCAGCCCCAGCATTTT	CAWSFDRGPQPQHF
TRBV30	TRBJ1-1	TRBD1	NA	TGTGCCTGGACCCCCGGGACAGGGGGAGCTTTCTTT	CAWTPGTGGAFF
TRBV2	TRBJ2-1	NA	NA	TGTGCCAGCAGTGAGCGTCGGGGGTCATTCACTGAGCAGTTCTTC	CASSERRGSFTEQFF
TRBV27	TRBJ1-5	TRBD1	NA	TGTGCCAGCAGTTTAAGACAGGGTGGACAGCCCCAGCATTTT	CASSLRQGGQPQHF
TRBV5-1	TRBJ2-2	NA	few	TGCGCCAGCAGCCCGGGACGGAGTAACACCGGGGAGCTGTTTTTT	CASSPGRSNTGELFF
TRBV6-1	TRBJ2-5	NA	NA	TGTGCCAGCAGTGCAGGGGCGCAAGGAGAGACCCAGTACTTC	CASSAGAQGETQYF
TRBV30	TRBJ2-2	NA	NA	TGTGCCTGGAGTGTTGTAGGAAAGAACACCGGGGAGCTGTTTTTT	CAWSVVGKNTGELFF
TRBV5-1	TRBJ2-7	TRBD1	few	TGCGCCAGCAGCTTGGATTTGGGACAGGGGGTCGAGCAGTACTTC	CASSLDLGQGVEQYF
TRBV4-1	TRBJ1-1	NA	NA	TGCGCCAGCAGCCAACCTCTAAGGGACACTGAAGCTTTCTTT	CASSQPLRDTEAFF
TRBV27	TRBJ2-5	TRBD1	NA	TGTGCCAGCAGTTTAAGCAGGACAGGCCAAGAGACCCAGTACTTC	CASSLSRTGQETQYF
TRBV9	TRBJ1-1	NA	NA	TGTGCCAGCAGCGTAATGGACCGTGAGAACACTGAAGCTTTCTTT	CASSVMDRENTEAFF
TRBV27	TRBJ2-3	NA	NA	TGTGCCAGCAGTTTAAGGCAGAGCACAGATACGCAGTATTTT	CASSLRQSTDTQYF
TRBV30	TRBJ1-1	TRBD1	NA	TGTGCCTGCCTAGGGGGACAGGGGGCGATTTCGCCCGTGAACACTGAAGCCTTCTTT	CACLGGQGAISPVNTEAFF
TRBV29-1	TRBJ1-2	NA	NA	TGCAGCGTTGGAACTGGGGTGGACTACACCTTC	CSVGTGVDYTF
TRBV20-1	TRBJ1-1	NA	once	TGCAGTGCTAAGTTGAACACTGAAGCTTTCTTT	CSAKLNTEAFF
TRBV2	TRBJ1-2	NA	many	TGTGCCAGCAGTGTCGACGTAGCTAACTATGGCTACACCTTC	CASSVDVANYGYTF
TRBV7-2	TRBJ1-1	NA	once	TGTGCCAGCAGCTTAGGGGTCATGAACACTGAAGCTTTCTTT	CASSLGVMNTEAFF
TRBV21-1	TRBJ1-5	NA	few	TGTGCCAGCAGCAAAGCGCTAGTCAATCAGCCCCAGCATTTT	CASSKALVNQPQHF
TRBV14	TRBJ1-2	NA	NA	TGTGCCAGCAGCCAAGGGGAGGCAGCGGGCTACACCTTC	CASSQGEAAGYTF
TRBV19	TRBJ2-2	NA	few	TGTGCCAGTAGTTTCCCAAAGGGCCCGTCTCCCAACACCGGGGAGCTGTTTTTT	CASSFPKGPSPNTGELFF
TRBV5-1	TRBJ2-2	NA	NA	TGCGCCAGCAGTTACGTCACTACGAACACCGGGGAGCTGTTTTTT	CASSYVTTNTGELFF
TRBV7-2	TRBJ1-6	NA	few	TGTGCCAGCAGCCAACGGGGAGGGATATCACCCCTCCACTTT	CASSQRGGISPLHF
TRBV7-2	TRBJ2-5	NA	NA	TGTGCCAGCAGCTTAGCGGGGGGAAAGGGGACCCAGTACTTC	CASSLAGGKGTQYF
TRBV5-4	TRBJ1-1	NA	few	TGTGCCAGCAGCTTGGGGGGGAACACTGAAGCTTTCTTT	CASSLGGNTEAFF
TRBV6-1	TRBJ2-3	TRBD2	few	TGTGCCAGCAGTACTAGCGGATACACAGATACGCAGTATTTT	CASSTSGYTDTQYF